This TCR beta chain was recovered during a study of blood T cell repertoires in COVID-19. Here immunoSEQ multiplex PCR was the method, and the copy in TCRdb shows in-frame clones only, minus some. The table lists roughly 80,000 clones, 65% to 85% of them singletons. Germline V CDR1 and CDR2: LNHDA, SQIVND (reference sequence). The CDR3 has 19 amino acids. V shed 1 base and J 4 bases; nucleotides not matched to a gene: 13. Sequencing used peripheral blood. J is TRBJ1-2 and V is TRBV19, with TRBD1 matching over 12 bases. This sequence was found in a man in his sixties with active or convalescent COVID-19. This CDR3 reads CASSIVRGQGAIISYGYTF. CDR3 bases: TGTGCCAGTAGTATAGTGAGGGGACAGGGGGCGATTATCAGCTATGGCTACACCTTC.